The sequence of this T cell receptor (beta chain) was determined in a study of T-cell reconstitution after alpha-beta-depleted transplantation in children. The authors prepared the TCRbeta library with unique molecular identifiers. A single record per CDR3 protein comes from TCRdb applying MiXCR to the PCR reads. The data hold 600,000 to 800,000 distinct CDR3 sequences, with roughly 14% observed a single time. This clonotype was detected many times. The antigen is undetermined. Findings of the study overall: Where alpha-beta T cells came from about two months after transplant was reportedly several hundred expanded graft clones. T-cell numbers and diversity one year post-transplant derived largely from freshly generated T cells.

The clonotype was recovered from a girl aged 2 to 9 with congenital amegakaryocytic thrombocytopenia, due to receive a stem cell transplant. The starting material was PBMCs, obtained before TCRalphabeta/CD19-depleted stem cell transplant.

Here the CDR3 DNA reads TGTGCCATCAGCCTAGCGGGAACCTACGAGCAGTACTTC. It codes for CAISLAGTYEQYF. The genes are TRBV10-3 and TRBJ2-7; 9 bases are a match to TRBD2. V was clipped by 6 bases and J by 2 bases; unmatched bases: 2. The germline gives CDR1 ENHRY, CDR2 SYGVKD. The CDR3 consists of 13 residues.